The TCR beta chain described here comes from a study of T cells in Graves' hyperthyroidism and ophthalmopathy. Regarding the study as a whole: Stable hyperthyroidism was separated from ophthalmopathy by a model based on 13 V-J features.

RNA transcripts provided the source from which TCR beta CDR3 regions were amplified. RT-PCR in the first round (using the HTBI primer set) targeted the TCR CDR3. MiXCR was run by TCRdb on the multiplex PCR reads, yielding one entry per CDR3 protein. The table records about 460,000 distinct CDR3 sequences, 22% of them present only once. Details on this clonotype: The target antigen is unknown.

Sequencing was performed on blood. The TCR comes from a woman in her 70s with Graves' ophthalmopathy.

The CDR3 loop is CASSASRVADTQYF. The CDR3, as DNA: TGTGCCAGCAGCGCCTCTCGGGTTGCGGATACGCAGTATTTT. The V gene is TRBV9, the J gene TRBJ2-3, with D unclear. The CDR3 length is 14 residues. The V and J ends lost 3 bases and 6 bases respectively, with 14 bases between them. CDR1 is SGDLS, CDR2 YYNGEE, per germline.